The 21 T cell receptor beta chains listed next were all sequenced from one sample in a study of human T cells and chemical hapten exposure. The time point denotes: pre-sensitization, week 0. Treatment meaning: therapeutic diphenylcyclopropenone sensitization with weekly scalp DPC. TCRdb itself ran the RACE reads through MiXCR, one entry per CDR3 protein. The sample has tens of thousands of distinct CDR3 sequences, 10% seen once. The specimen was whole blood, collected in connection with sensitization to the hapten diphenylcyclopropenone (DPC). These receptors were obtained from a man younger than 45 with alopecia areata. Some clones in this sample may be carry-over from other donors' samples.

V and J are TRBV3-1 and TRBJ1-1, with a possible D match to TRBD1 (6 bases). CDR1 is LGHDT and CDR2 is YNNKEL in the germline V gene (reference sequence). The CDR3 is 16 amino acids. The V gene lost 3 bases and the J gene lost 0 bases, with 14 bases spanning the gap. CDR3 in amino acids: CASSHGGPTMNTEAFF. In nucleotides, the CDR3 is TGTGCCAGCAGCCATGGGGGCCCGACCATGAACACTGAAGCTTTCTTT. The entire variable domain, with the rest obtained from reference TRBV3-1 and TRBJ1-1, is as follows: DTAVSQTPKYLVTQMGNDKSIKCEQNLGHDTMYWYKQDSKKFLKIMFSYNNKELIINETVPNRFSPKSPDKAHLNLHINSLELGDSAVYFCASSHGGPTMNTEAFFGQGTRLTVV.

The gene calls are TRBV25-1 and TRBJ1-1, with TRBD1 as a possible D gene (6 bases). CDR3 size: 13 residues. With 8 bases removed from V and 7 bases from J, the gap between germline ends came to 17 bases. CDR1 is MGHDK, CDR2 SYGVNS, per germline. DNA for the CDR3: TGTGCCAGCGGGGGGGACACTAAACTTGAAGCTTTCTTT. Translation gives CASGGDTKLEAFF.

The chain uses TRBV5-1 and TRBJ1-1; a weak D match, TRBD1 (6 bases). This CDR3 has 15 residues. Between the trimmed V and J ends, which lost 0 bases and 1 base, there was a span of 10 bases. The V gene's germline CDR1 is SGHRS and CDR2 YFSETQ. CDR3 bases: TGCGCCAGCAGCTTGGTAACAGGGTCGAACACTGAAGCTTTCTTT. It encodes CASSLVTGSNTEAFF.

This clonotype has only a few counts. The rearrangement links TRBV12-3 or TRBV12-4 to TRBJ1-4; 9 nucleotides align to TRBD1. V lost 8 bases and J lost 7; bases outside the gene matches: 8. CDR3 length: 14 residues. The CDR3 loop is CASGEDRGGEKLFF. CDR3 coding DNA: TGTGCCAGCGGAGAAGACAGGGGGGGTGAAAAACTGTTTTTT.

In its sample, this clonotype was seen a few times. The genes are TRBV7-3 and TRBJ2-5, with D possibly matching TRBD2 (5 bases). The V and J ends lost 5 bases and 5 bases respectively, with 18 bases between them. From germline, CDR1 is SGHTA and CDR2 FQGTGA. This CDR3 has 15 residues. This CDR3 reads CASSVGSGPRETQYF. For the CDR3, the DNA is TGTGCCAGCAGCGTGGGAAGCGGCCCCCGCGAGACCCAGTACTTC.

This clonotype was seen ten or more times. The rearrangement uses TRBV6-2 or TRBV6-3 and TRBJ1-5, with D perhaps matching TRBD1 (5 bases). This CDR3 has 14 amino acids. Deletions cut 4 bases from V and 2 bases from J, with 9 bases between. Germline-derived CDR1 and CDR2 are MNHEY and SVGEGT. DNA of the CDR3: TGTGCCAGCAGTTTGGGAGGGGGCAATCAGCCCCAGCATTTT. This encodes CASSLGGGNQPQHF.

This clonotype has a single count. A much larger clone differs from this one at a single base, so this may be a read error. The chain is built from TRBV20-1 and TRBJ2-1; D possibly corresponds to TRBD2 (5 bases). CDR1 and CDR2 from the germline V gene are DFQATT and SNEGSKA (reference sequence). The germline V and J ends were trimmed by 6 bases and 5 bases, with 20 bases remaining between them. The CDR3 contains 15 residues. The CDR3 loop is CSAINLAESHNEQFF. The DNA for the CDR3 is TGCAGTGCCATAAATCTAGCCGAGTCCCACAATGAGCAGTTCTTC.

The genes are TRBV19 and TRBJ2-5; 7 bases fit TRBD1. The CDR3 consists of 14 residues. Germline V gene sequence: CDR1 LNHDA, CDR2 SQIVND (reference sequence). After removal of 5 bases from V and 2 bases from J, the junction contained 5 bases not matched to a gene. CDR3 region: CASSFGTAQETQYF. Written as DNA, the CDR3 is TGTGCCAGTAGTTTCGGGACAGCACAAGAGACCCAGTACTTC.

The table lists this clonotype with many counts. The CDR3 region is CASSLQRGSNQPQHF. The CDR3 DNA reads TGTGCCAGCAGTCTACAACGGGGCAGCAATCAGCCCCAGCATTTT. This chain links TRBV27 with TRBJ1-5; possible D gene TRBD1, 5 bases. The CDR3 covers 15 residues. V was pared by 5 bases and J by 1 base, with 12 bases between. In germline, CDR1 is MNHEY, CDR2 SMNVEV (reference sequence).

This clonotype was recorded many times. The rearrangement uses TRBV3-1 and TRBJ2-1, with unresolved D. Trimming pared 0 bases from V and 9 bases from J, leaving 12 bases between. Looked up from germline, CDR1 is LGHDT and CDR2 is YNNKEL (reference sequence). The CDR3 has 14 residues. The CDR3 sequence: CASSQDPGKGEQFF. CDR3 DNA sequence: TGTGCCAGCAGCCAAGACCCTGGGAAGGGTGAGCAGTTCTTC.

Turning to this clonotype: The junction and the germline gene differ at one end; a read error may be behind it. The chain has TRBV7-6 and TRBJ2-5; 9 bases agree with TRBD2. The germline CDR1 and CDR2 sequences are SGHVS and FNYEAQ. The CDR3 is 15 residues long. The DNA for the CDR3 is TGTGCCAGCAGCTTAGGACTAGCGGCCCAAGTGACCCAGTACTTC. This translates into CASSLGLAAQVTQYF.

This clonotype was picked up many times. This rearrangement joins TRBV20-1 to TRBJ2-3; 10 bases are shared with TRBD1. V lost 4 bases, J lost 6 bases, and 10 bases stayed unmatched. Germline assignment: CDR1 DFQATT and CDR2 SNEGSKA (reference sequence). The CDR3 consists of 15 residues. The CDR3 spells CSATPEGQGRDTQYF. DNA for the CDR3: TGCAGTGCTACCCCCGAGGGACAGGGGCGGGATACGCAGTATTTT.

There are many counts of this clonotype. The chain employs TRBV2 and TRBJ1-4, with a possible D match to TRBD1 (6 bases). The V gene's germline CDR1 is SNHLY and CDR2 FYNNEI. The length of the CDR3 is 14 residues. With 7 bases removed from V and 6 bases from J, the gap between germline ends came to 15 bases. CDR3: CASIRGGTYEKLFF. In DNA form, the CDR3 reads TGTGCCAGCATAAGGGGAGGGACATATGAAAAACTGTTTTTT.

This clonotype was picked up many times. The chain's CDR3 is CASTRMRGDQPQHF. The CDR3 DNA sequence: TGTGCCAGCACCCGTATGCGGGGGGATCAGCCCCAGCATTTT. The J gene is TRBJ1-5, the V gene TRBV6-2 or TRBV6-3; TRBD1 is a possible D gene (5 bases). The V end lost 7 bases, the J end lost 5 bases, and 15 bases lay between the germline ends. Germline V gene lookup returns CDR1 MNHEY and CDR2 SVGEGT. The CDR3 is 14 amino acids.

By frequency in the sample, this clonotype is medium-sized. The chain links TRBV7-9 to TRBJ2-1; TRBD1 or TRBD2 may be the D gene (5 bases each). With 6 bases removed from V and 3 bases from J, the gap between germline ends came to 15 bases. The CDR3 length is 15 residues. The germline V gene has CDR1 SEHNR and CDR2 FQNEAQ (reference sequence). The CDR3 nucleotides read TGTGCCAGCAGTATAGGGGACGGGATCTACAATGAGCAGTTCTTC. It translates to CASSIGDGIYNEQFF.

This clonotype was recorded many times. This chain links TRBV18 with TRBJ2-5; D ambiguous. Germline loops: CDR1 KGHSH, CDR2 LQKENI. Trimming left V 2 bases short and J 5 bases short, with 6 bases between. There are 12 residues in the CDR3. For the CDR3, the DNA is TGTGCCAGCTCACCAGACGAGGAGACCCAGTACTTC. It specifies CASSPDEETQYF.

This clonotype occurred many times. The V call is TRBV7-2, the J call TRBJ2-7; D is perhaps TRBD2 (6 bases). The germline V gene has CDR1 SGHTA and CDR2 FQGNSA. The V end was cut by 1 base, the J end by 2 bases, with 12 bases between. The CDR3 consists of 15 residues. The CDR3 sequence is CASSLDPGVTYEQYF. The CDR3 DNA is TGTGCCAGCAGCTTAGACCCGGGGGTGACCTACGAGCAGTACTTC.

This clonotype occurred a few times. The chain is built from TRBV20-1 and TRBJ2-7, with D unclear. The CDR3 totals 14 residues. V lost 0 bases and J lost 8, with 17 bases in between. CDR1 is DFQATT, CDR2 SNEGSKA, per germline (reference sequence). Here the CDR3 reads CSARDDLPPVKQYF. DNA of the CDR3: TGCAGTGCTAGAGATGACCTCCCCCCGGTGAAGCAGTACTTC.

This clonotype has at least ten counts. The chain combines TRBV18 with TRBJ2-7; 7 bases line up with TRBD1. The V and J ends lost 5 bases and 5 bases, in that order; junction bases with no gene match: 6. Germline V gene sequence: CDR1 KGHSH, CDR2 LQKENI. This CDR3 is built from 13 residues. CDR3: CASSTTGFDEQYV. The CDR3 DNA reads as TGTGCCAGCTCAACGACAGGGTTCGACGAGCAGTACGTC.

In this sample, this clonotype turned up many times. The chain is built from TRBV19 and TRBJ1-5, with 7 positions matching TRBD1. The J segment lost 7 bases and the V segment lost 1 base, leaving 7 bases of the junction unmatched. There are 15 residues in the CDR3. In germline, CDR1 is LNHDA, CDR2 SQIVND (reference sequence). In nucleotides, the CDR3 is TGTGCCAGTAGTATAGGATCGACAGGGTTACAGCCCCAGCATTTT. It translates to CASSIGSTGLQPQHF.

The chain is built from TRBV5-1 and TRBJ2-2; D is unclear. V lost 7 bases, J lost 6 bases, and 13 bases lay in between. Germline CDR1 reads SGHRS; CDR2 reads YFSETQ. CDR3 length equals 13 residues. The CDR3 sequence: CASCIVGPGELFF. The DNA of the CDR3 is TGCGCCAGCTGCATAGTTGGGCCCGGGGAGCTGTTTTTT.